This record concerns one TCR beta chain sequence. The sample originates from a study of control samples from healthy donors and cancer patients. Sequencing was performed with immunoSEQ multiplex PCR; in TCRdb, only in-frame clones are kept and a portion is missing. The sample holds 130,000 to 150,000 clones; about 90% are singletons and the top ten take approximately 3.2%. The sequence derives from a young man in good health. Sequencing was done on a sample of blood.

As DNA, the CDR3 is TGCGCCAGCAGCGGGACAGGACCCTACGAGCAGTACTTC. Translating it yields CASSGTGPYEQYF. The rearrangement joins TRBV5-1 to TRBJ2-7; TRBD1 aligns across 8 bases. Germline V gene lookup returns CDR1 SGHRS and CDR2 YFSETQ. The V and J ends lost 4 bases and 2 bases, in that order; junction bases with no gene match: 2. The CDR3 spans 13 residues. Supplemented by reference TRBV5-1 and TRBJ2-7, the full variable domain reads KAGVTQTPRYLIKTRGQQVTLSCSPISGHRSVSWYQQTPGQGLQFLFEYFSETQRNKGNFPGRFSGRQFSNSRSEMNVSTLELGDSALYLCASSGTGPYEQYFGPGTRLTVT.